One TCR beta chain is described in this entry. The data were produced by immunoSEQ multiplex PCR, yet TCRdb's version contains in-frame clones alone and is incomplete. The table records approximately 76,000 clones, 70% to 90% of them present only once. Blood samples were obtained at baseline, cycle 4 day 1, and cycle 7 day 1. The germline V gene has CDR1 MNHEY and CDR2 SVGAGI. Trimming pared 4 bases from V and 0 bases from J, leaving 7 bases between. The CDR3 extends over 14 amino acids. This sample was taken from a study of OX40 agonist ivuxolimab in advanced cancers. Whole-study context: Patients were dosed with the agonistic anti-OX40 (CD134) antibody ivuxolimab. Enrolled patients in dose escalation had cancers that were hepatocellular carcinoma, melanoma, renal cell or head and neck cancer.

This chain connects TRBV6-5 to TRBJ1-3; D not resolved. The starting material was CD4+ or CD8+ T cells sorted from blood, obtained in a trial of the OX40 agonist ivuxolimab. The clonotype originates from an adult with an advanced solid tumor such as melanoma, head and neck, liver or kidney cancer. This CDR3 is CASSFLPSGNTIYF. CDR3 DNA sequence: TGTGCCAGCAGTTTTCTCCCCTCTGGAAACACCATATATTTT.